The 10 T cell receptor beta chains reported below all come from one sample, sequenced in a study of blood T cell repertoires in COVID-19. TCRdb's copy holds only in-frame clones and misses some; the assay was immunoSEQ multiplex PCR. The sample has a few hundred thousand clones; around nine tenths are singletons. Sample: PBMCs or T cells enriched from blood (not recorded which). These receptors were obtained from a woman aged 45-65 years who had recovered from COVID-19.

The table lists this clone with a count of one. This chain's CDR3 is CSVKLTGGRIEQYF. The DNA for the CDR3 is TGCAGCGTTAAACTAACAGGGGGAAGGATCGAGCAGTACTTC. The V call is TRBV29-1, the J call TRBJ2-7; 8 bases align to TRBD1. The CDR3 covers 14 residues. Germline V gene sequence: CDR1 SQVTM, CDR2 ANQGSEA. Unmatched junction bases numbered 12, after V lost 5 bases and J lost 6 bases.

A few counts support this clone. CDR3 DNA sequence: TGTGCCAGCAGCCACGACACCCTCTATGGCTACACCTTC. It yields the protein CASSHDTLYGYTF. This chain connects TRBV3-1 (or the pseudogene TRBV3-2) to TRBJ1-2; no reliable D call. Trimming pared 3 bases from V and 4 bases from J, leaving 9 bases between. The V gene's germline CDR1 is LGHDT and CDR2 YNNKEL (reference sequence). There are 13 residues in the CDR3.

This chain connects TRBV9 to TRBJ2-3; a weak D match, TRBD2 (7 bases). Germline V gene data show CDR1 as SGDLS and CDR2 as YYNGEE. The V end was cut by 0 bases, the J end by 4 bases, with 18 bases between. CDR3 length equals 17 residues. CDR3 region: CASSVAGGAGIPDTQYF. Here the CDR3 DNA reads TGTGCCAGCAGCGTAGCTGGGGGGGCAGGGATTCCAGATACGCAGTATTTT.

This clone was seen only once. V gene TRBV2 combines with J gene TRBJ2-7; tentative D call: TRBD2 (6 bases). This CDR3 spans 13 amino acids. Trimming stripped 8 bases from V and 2 bases from J, with 13 bases between. Germline assignment: CDR1 SNHLY and CDR2 FYNNEI. As DNA, the CDR3 is TGTGCCAGCTCCCCCGGGGGACCCTACGAGCAGTACTTC. Translation: CASSPGGPYEQYF.

This sequence joins TRBV29-1 and TRBJ1-1; no definite D call. This CDR3 is built from 11 residues. CDR1 SQVTM and CDR2 ANQGSEA come from the germline V gene. The V end was cut by 0 bases, the J end by 7 bases, with 6 bases between. The DNA of the CDR3 is TGCAGCGTTGAAGATCTACTTGAAGCTTTCTTT. Translating it yields CSVEDLLEAFF.

This clone has a single count. The gene calls are TRBV27 and TRBJ1-2; D gene ambiguous. The length of the CDR3 is 10 residues. The V and J ends lost 5 bases and 7 bases respectively, with 5 bases between them. Germline values: CDR1 MNHEY, CDR2 SMNVEV (reference sequence). The CDR3 nucleotides read TGTGCCAGCAGTCTGTTTGGCTACACCTTC. This codes for CASSLFGYTF.

The CDR3 DNA reads as TGTGCCAGCAGTTACTTAGCGGGGGCCCCCTACGAGCAGTACTTC. The encoded protein is CASSYLAGAPYEQYF. The rearrangement joins TRBV2 to TRBJ2-7; 9 bases agree with TRBD2. The CDR3 sequence is 15 residues long. Germline V gene data show CDR1 as SNHLY and CDR2 as FYNNEI. The V segment lost 5 bases and the J segment 2 bases; nucleotides outside the gene matches: 7.

J is TRBJ1-2 and V is TRBV2, with 7 bases aligning to TRBD1. Germline trimming cut 2 bases from V and 5 bases from J; bases unmatched to any gene: 8. The length of the CDR3 is 15 residues. Germline values: CDR1 SNHLY, CDR2 FYNNEI. CDR3 in amino acids: CASSEMARGWYGYTF. The CDR3 nucleotides are TGTGCCAGCAGTGAAATGGCCAGGGGGTGGTATGGCTACACCTTC.

This clone was picked up one time. The chain combines TRBV10-3 with TRBJ1-5; D may be TRBD1 (6 bases). Trimming removed 8 bases from V and 4 bases from J, with 12 bases in between. CDR1 and CDR2 (germline): ENHRY, SYGVKD. This CDR3 has 13 amino acids. The CDR3 region is CAIGAGENQPQHF. For the CDR3, the DNA is TGTGCCATCGGGGCAGGGGAGAATCAGCCCCAGCATTTT.

The chain has TRBV7-9 and TRBJ1-6; TRBD1 is a possible D gene (5 bases). V gave up 1 base and J gave up 8 bases, with 9 bases separating them. Germline V gene lookup returns CDR1 SEHNR and CDR2 FQNEAQ (reference sequence). The CDR3 covers 14 residues. CDR3 DNA sequence: TGTGCCAGCAGCTTAGGGGGCGTGGATTCACCCCTCCACTTT. This encodes CASSLGGVDSPLHF.